This passage covers 15 T cell receptor beta chains from one sample sequenced in a study of naive and memory T cell subsets. Regarding the study as a whole: Especially in CD8 cells, naive repertoires contained a few larger clonotypes, possibly CD45RA-re-expressing memory cells.

Antigen specificity for these receptors is unknown. Two oligonucleotides, mixed equimolar, formed the beta constant-region primer covering TRBC1 and TRBC2. Ligated cDNA was amplified by four rounds of PCR with nested alpha and beta constant-region primers and SP2. TCRdb redid the calling of the UMI-ligation and nested PCR reads with MiXCR, one entry per CDR3 protein. The sample includes around 140,000 distinct CDR3 sequences, over 20% of them seen just once. Sequenced: naive CD4+ T cells from blood. The receptors stem from a human donor in good health.

A few counts support this clonotype. The chain couples TRBV7-2 to TRBJ1-1; D gene ambiguous. Germline lookup yields CDR1 SGHTA and CDR2 FQGNSA. This CDR3 is built from 14 residues. Trimming shortened V by 2 bases and J by 4 bases, and 11 bases separated the two germline ends. The CDR3 DNA reads TGTGCCAGCAGCTTACTAACGGCCACCACTGAAGCTTTCTTT. It specifies CASSLLTATTEAFF.

The V and J genes are TRBV20-1 and TRBJ1-3; D not certain. This CDR3 spans 14 amino acids. Germline lookup yields CDR1 DFQATT and CDR2 SNEGSKA (reference sequence). V was clipped by 1 base and J by 0 bases, with 7 bases between them. In nucleotides, the CDR3 is TGCAGTGCTAGAGTGGGGAACTCTGGAAACACCATATATTTT. As protein: CSARVGNSGNTIYF.

The rearrangement joins TRBV6-2 or TRBV6-3 to TRBJ2-1; D tentatively fits TRBD1 or TRBD2 (5 bases each). The CDR3 contains 14 residues. Trimming took off 7 bases at V and 7 bases at J, with 17 bases between the two ends. CDR1 and CDR2 (germline): MNHEY, SVGEGT. The CDR3 DNA reads TGTGCCAGCACCCTGACAGAGGGATGGAATGAGCAGTTCTTC. Its protein product is CASTLTEGWNEQFF.

The rearrangement links TRBV20-1 to TRBJ2-5, with D perhaps matching TRBD1 (6 bases). Germline-derived CDR1 and CDR2 are DFQATT and SNEGSKA (reference sequence). This CDR3 contains 14 residues. V dropped 2 bases and J dropped 4 bases, with 14 bases sitting between them. The CDR3 DNA sequence: TGCAGTGCTAGACCCCCCCGGGACACAGAGACCCAGTACTTC. It specifies CSARPPRDTETQYF.

This sequence joins TRBV19 and TRBJ2-1; 9 positions agree with TRBD2. V lost 3 bases to trimming and J lost 9 bases; unmatched junction nucleotides: 9. The CDR3 runs 15 residues. Looked up from germline, CDR1 is LNHDA and CDR2 is SQIVND (reference sequence). CDR3 sequence: CASSILAGSGTEQFF. The CDR3 coding sequence is TGTGCCAGTAGTATCCTAGCGGGATCGGGGACTGAGCAGTTCTTC. The complete variable domain, with remaining parts taken from reference TRBV19 and TRBJ2-1, reads DGGITQSPKYLFRKEGQNVTLSCEQNLNHDAMYWYRQDPGQGLRLIYYSQIVNDFQKGDIAEGYSVSREKKESFPLTVTSAQKNPTAFYLCASSILAGSGTEQFFGPGTRLTVL.

J is TRBJ1-1 and V is TRBV16, with D maybe TRBD1 (6 bases). The ends were cut back, 0 bases at V and 6 bases at J, with 14 bases in the middle. The CDR3 runs 15 residues. Germline V gene data show CDR1 as KGHSY and CDR2 as FQNENV. The CDR3 reads CASSQSRAKGAEAFF. In DNA, the CDR3 is TGTGCCAGCAGCCAATCGCGGGCAAAGGGGGCTGAAGCTTTCTTT.

The chain couples TRBV18 to TRBJ1-6, with D uncertain. This CDR3 is 14 amino acids long. Trimming stripped 4 bases from V and 0 bases from J, with 4 bases between. CDR1 is KGHSH, CDR2 LQKENI, per germline. The CDR3 sequence is CASSRSSYNSPLHF. CDR3 sequence (DNA): TGTGCCAGCTCACGGAGCTCCTATAATTCACCCCTCCACTTT. Full variable domain (outside the CDR3, taken from reference TRBV18 and TRBJ1-6): NAGVMQNPRHLVRRRGQEARLRCSPMKGHSHVYWYRQLPEEGLKFMVYLQKENIIDESGMPKERFSAEFPKEGPSILRIQQVVRGDSAAYFCASSRSSYNSPLHFGNGTRLTVT.

The genes are TRBV25-1 and TRBJ1-2, with D possibly TRBD1 on 5 matching bases. The CDR3 totals 14 residues. The V and J ends lost 2 bases and 8 bases respectively, with 15 bases between them. CDR1 and CDR2 from the germline V gene are MGHDK and SYGVNS. CDR3 nucleotide sequence: TGTGCCAGCAGTGAACTGGTGACGGGGGGAGGCTACACCTTC. Its translation is CASSELVTGGGYTF.

V is TRBV11-2 and J is TRBJ2-1, with D uncertain. Germline values: CDR1 SGHAT, CDR2 FQNNGV. This CDR3 has 15 amino acids. V was clipped by 3 bases and J by 4 bases, with 13 bases between them. The DNA of the CDR3 is TGTGCCAGCAGCTTGGGTGCCAGGCCGTACAATGAGCAGTTCTTC. This sequence encodes CASSLGARPYNEQFF. The whole variable domain, filled in from reference TRBV11-2 and TRBJ2-1, reads EAGVAQSPRYKIIEKRQSVAFWCNPISGHATLYWYQQILGQGPKLLIQFQNNGVVDDSQLPKDRFSAERLKGVDSTLKIQPAKLEDSAVYLCASSLGARPYNEQFFGPGTRLTVL.

This clonotype has only a few counts. V and J are TRBV2 and TRBJ1-2, with no clear D. Trimming took 2 bases from V and 2 from J, leaving 9 bases between them. The CDR3 sequence is 14 residues long. Germline lookup yields CDR1 SNHLY and CDR2 FYNNEI. The CDR3, as DNA: TGTGCCAGCAGTGAACTTCACCGAAACTATGGCTACACCTTC. It translates to CASSELHRNYGYTF. The full variable domain, with the rest looked up from reference TRBV2 and TRBJ1-2, is EPEVTQTPSHQVTQMGQEVILRCVPISNHLYFYWYRQILGQKVEFLVSFYNNEISEKSEIFDDQFSVERPDGSNFTLKIRSTKLEDSAMYFCASSELHRNYGYTFGSGTRLTVV.

This clonotype was seen only a few times. The chain uses TRBV29-1 and TRBJ1-4, with D unclear. The CDR3 has 13 residues. V dropped 4 bases and J dropped 3 bases, with 9 bases sitting between them. Germline V CDR1 and CDR2: SQVTM, ANQGSEA. The CDR3 is CSVGGRANEKLFF. In nucleotides, the CDR3 is TGCAGCGTTGGCGGGCGGGCTAATGAAAAACTGTTTTTT.

This rearrangement joins TRBV28 to TRBJ1-4, with TRBD1 matching 8 bases. The CDR3 totals 14 residues. V was pared by 6 bases and J by 8 bases, with 8 bases of the junction left unmatched. CDR1 and CDR2 (germline): MDHEN, SYDVKM. In DNA form, the CDR3 reads TGTGCCAGCAGCCTGGACAGGGTGAGGGAAAAACTGTTTTTT. The encoded protein is CASSLDRVREKLFF. The full variable domain, its missing parts supplied by reference TRBV28 and TRBJ1-4, is DVKVTQSSRYLVKRTGEKVFLECVQDMDHENMFWYRQDPGLGLRLIYFSYDVKMKEKGDIPEGYSVSREKKERFSLILESASTNQTSMYLCASSLDRVREKLFFGSGTQLSVL.

A word on this clonotype: A read error may be the cause here, since a much bigger clone is one base away. The chain has TRBV28 and TRBJ2-7, with 9 bases that match TRBD2. Looked up from germline, CDR1 is MDHEN and CDR2 is SYDVKM. The CDR3 runs 16 residues. The CDR3 here is CASSLWVSGSSYKQYF. The CDR3 DNA is TGTGCCAGCAGTTTATGGGTTAGCGGGAGCTCCTACAAGCAGTACTTC.

This clonotype was found many times. This chain joins TRBV6-5 and TRBJ1-5, with D uncertain. The germline gives CDR1 MNHEY, CDR2 SVGAGI. The V gene lost 3 bases and the J gene lost 2 bases, with 8 bases spanning the gap. The CDR3 length is 14 residues. DNA for the CDR3: TGTGCCAGCAGTTATGGGGTAGGCAATCAGCCCCAGCATTTT. Its protein product is CASSYGVGNQPQHF.

The sample holds many counts of this clonotype. The V call is TRBV29-1, the J call TRBJ2-7, with D possibly matching TRBD1 (5 bases). Trimming pared 7 bases from V and 3 bases from J, leaving 19 bases between. Looked up from germline, CDR1 is SQVTM and CDR2 is ANQGSEA. This CDR3 is 14 amino acids long. The CDR3 region is CSARTPNDIYEQYF. The CDR3 bases are TGCAGCGCCCGGACACCCAACGATATCTACGAGCAGTACTTC.